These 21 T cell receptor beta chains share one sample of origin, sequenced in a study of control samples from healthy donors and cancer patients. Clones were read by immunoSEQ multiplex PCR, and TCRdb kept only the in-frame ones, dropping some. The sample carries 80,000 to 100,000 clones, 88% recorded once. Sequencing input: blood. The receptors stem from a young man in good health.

The CDR3 sequence: CASSQFTSANTGELFF. As DNA, the CDR3 is TGTGCCAGCAGCCAATTCACTAGCGCGAACACCGGGGAGCTGTTTTTT. This chain links TRBV3-1 (or the pseudogene TRBV3-2) with TRBJ2-2; 7 bases agree with TRBD2. The CDR3 runs to 16 residues. Trimming removed 2 bases from V and 0 bases from J; junction bases left unmatched: 3. CDR1 is LGHDT and CDR2 is YNNKEL in the germline V gene (reference sequence).

The CDR3 loop is CASSLAGVTDTQYF. CDR3 coding DNA: TGTGCCAGCAGTCTAGCGGGGGTCACAGATACGCAGTATTTT. V usage is TRBV6-5 and J usage is TRBJ2-3; 10 positions agree with TRBD2. Losses at the gene ends were 5 bases for V and 2 bases for J; bases not matched to a gene: 1. This CDR3 has 14 residues. Germline CDR1 reads MNHEY; CDR2 reads SVGAGI.

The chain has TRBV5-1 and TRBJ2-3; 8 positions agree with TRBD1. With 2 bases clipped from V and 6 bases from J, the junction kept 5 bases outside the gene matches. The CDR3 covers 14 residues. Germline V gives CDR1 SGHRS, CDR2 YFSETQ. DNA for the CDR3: TGCGCCAGCAGCTTCATTGGACAGGGCGATACGCAGTATTTT. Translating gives CASSFIGQGDTQYF.

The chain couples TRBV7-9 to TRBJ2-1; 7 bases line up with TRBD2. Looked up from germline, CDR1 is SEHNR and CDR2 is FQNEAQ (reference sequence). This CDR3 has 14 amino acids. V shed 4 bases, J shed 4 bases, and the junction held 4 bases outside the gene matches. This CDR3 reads CASSSPGGYNEQFF. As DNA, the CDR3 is TGTGCCAGCAGCTCCCCCGGGGGGTACAATGAGCAGTTCTTC.

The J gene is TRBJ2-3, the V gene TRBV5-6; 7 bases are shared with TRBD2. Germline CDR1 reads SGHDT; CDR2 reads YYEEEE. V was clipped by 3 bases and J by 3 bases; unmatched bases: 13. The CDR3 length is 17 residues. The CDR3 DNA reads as TGTGCCAGCAGCTATAGGATCCGGGAGGATGGTACAGATACGCAGTATTTT. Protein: CASSYRIREDGTDTQYF.

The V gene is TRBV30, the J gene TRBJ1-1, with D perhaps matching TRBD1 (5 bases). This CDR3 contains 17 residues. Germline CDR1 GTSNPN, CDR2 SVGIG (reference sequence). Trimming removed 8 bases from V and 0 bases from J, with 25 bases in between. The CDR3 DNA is TGTGCCGGCCGACCGGGGGGGAGTGGTACGGTGAACACTGAAGCTTTCTTT. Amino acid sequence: CAGRPGGSGTVNTEAFF.

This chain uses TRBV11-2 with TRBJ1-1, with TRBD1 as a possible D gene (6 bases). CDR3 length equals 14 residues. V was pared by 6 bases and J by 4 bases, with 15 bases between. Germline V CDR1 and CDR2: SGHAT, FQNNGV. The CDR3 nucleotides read TGTGCCAGCAGAACCTCAGGGGTTTTCACTGAAGCTTTCTTT. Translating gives CASRTSGVFTEAFF.

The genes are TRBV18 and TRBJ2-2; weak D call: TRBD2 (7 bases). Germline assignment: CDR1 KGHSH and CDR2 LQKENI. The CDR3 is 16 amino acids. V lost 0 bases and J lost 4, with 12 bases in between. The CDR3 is CASSPPGGRGTGELFF. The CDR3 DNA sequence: TGTGCCAGCTCACCACCGGGGGGGCGCGGCACCGGGGAGCTGTTTTTT.

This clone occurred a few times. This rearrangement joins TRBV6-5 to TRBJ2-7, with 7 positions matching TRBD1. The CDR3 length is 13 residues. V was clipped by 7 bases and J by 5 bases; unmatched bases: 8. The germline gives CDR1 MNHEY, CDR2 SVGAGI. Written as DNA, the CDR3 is TGTGCCAGCACCCGACAGGGTGGGAACGAGCAGTACTTC. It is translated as CASTRQGGNEQYF.

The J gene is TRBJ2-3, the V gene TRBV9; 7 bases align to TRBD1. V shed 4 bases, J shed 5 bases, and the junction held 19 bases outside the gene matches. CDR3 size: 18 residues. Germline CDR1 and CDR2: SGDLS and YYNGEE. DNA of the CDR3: TGTGCCAGCAGCTTCGCTCGGGGTGGTGTCAGGGGGATAGATACGCAGTATTTT. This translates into CASSFARGGVRGIDTQYF.

CDR3 in DNA: TGTGCCAGCAGCCAAGGTCAGACAATCTACAATGAGCAGTTCTTC. Amino acid sequence: CASSQGQTIYNEQFF. The chain is built from TRBV4-2 and TRBJ2-1; D is undetermined. Germline lookup yields CDR1 LGHNA and CDR2 YNFKEQ. The CDR3 loop spans 15 amino acids. Trimming left V 1 base short and J 3 bases short, with 10 bases between.

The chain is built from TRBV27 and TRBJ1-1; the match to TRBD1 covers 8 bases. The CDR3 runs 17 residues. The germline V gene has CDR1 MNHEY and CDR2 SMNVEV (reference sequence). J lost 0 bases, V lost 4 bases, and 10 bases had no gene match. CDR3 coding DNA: TGTGCCAGCAGTTGGCGGACAGGGTGGGGTTTGAACACTGAAGCTTTCTTT. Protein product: CASSWRTGWGLNTEAFF.

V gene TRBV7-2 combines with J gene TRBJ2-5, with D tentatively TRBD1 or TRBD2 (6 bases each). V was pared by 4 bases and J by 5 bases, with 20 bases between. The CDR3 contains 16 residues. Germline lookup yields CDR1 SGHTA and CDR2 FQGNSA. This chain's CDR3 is CASSSSHHQGGETQYF. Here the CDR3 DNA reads TGTGCCAGCAGCTCCTCACATCACCAAGGGGGGGAGACCCAGTACTTC.

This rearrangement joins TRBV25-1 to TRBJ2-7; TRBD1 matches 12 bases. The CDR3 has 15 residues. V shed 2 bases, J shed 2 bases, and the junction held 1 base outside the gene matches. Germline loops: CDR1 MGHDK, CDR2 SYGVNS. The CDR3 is CASSEGTGGPYEQYF. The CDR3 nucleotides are TGTGCCAGCAGTGAAGGGACAGGGGGCCCCTACGAGCAGTACTTC.

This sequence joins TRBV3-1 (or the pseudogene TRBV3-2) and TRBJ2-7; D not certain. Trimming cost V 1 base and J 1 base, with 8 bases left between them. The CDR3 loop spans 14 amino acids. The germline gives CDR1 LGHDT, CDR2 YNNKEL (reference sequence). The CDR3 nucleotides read TGTGCCAGCAGCCAAGTTCCCGAATCCTACGAGCAGTACTTC. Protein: CASSQVPESYEQYF.

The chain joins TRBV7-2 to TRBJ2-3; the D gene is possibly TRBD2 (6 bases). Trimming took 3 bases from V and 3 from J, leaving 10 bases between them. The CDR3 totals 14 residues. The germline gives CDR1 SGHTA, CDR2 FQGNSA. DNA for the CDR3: TGTGCCAGCAGCTTGTCGCGGGGTACAGATACGCAGTATTTT. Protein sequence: CASSLSRGTDTQYF.

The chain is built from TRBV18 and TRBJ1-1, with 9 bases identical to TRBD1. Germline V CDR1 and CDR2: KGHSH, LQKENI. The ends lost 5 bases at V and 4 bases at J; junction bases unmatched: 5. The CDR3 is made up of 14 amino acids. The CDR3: CASSSLQGATEAFF. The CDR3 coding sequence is TGTGCCAGCTCATCCCTACAGGGGGCCACTGAAGCTTTCTTT.

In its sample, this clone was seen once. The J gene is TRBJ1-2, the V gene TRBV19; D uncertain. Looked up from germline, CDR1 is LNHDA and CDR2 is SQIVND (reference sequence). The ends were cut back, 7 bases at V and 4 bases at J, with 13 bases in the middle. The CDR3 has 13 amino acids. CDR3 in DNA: TGTGCCAGTAAGGAGTCACCCCTCTATGGCTACACCTTC. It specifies CASKESPLYGYTF. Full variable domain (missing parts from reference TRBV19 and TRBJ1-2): DGGITQSPKYLFRKEGQNVTLSCEQNLNHDAMYWYRQDPGQGLRLIYYSQIVNDFQKGDIAEGYSVSREKKESFPLTVTSAQKNPTAFYLCASKESPLYGYTFGSGTRLTVV.

CDR3 DNA sequence: TGTGCCAGCACTGCCCTAGGGACAGGGCATGACTACGAGCAGTACTTC. Protein product: CASTALGTGHDYEQYF. This sequence joins TRBV28 and TRBJ2-7; TRBD1 matches 9 bases. Trimming took 7 bases from V and 3 from J; bases not matched to a gene: 13. This CDR3 has 16 amino acids. Germline V gene data show CDR1 as MDHEN and CDR2 as SYDVKM.

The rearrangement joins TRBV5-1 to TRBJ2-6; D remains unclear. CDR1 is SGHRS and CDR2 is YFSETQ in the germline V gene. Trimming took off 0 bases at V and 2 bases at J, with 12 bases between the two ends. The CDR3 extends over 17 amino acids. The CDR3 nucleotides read TGCGCCAGCAGCTTGGAAGGGCCCGGCCCTGGGGCCAACGTCCTGACTTTC. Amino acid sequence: CASSLEGPGPGANVLTF.

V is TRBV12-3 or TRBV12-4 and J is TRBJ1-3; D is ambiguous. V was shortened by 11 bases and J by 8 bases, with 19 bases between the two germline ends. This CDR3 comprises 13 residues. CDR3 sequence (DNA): TGTGCCGGCCAAAGACTCGGTCAAGACACCATATATTTT. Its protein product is CAGQRLGQDTIYF.